These 5 T cell receptor beta chains were sequenced from one sample in a study of tumor-infiltrating lymphocytes in primary liver carcinoma. Priming with a constant-region primer yielded TCR beta cDNA from roughly 490 ng total RNA. Three nested multiplex PCR rounds, a slightly modified ARM-PCR, produced the libraries for TCR beta. It was with TRBV1-TRBV30 forward primers and a C-beta reverse primer that the first two PCR rounds were run, at roughly 10 cycles each. Each CDR3 protein gets one entry after TCRdb re-called the multiplex PCR reads with MiXCR. The profile shows some 50,000 distinct CDR3 sequences, around 64% of them singletons. Unsorted bulk tissue of roughly 20-34 mg yielded co-extracted RNA and DNA. The sequenced sample consisted of liver tumor tissue from sampling region 5. As to subset: tumor region T5, tumor centre. These receptors originate from a man in his forties or fifties with primary liver carcinoma and hepatitis B virus infection.

V usage is TRBV11-2 and J usage is TRBJ2-7, with 13 bases matching TRBD2. The V gene end was trimmed by 11 bases and the J gene end by 13 bases; junction bases not matched to a gene: 14. The length of the CDR3 is 13 residues. Germline CDR1 SGHAT, CDR2 FQNNGV. CDR3 sequence: CAGNSGLAGVEYF. In DNA, the CDR3 is TGTGCCGGCAACTCAGGACTAGCGGGGGTGGAATACTTC. The full variable domain, its missing parts supplied by reference TRBV11-2 and TRBJ2-7, is EAGVAQSPRYKIIEKRQSVAFWCNPISGHATLYWYQQILGQGPKLLIQFQNNGVVDDSQLPKDRFSAERLKGVDSTLKIQPAKLEDSAVYLCAGNSGLAGVEYFGPGTRLTVT.

V gene TRBV28 combines with J gene TRBJ2-7, with D perhaps TRBD2 (6 bases). V lost 6 bases to trimming and J lost 11 bases, with 17 bases between them. Per the germline V gene, CDR1 is MDHEN and CDR2 is SYDVKM. This CDR3 has 12 amino acids. CDR3 in amino acids: CASSRRDKREYF. DNA for the CDR3: TGTGCCAGCAGCCGGAGGGATAAGAGGGAGTACTTC.

In the case of this clonotype: The missing conserved phenylalanine or tryptophan at the end of this CDR3 makes a read error likely. The chain combines TRBV5-5 with TRBJ2-7, with D possibly being TRBD1 (7 bases). Germline V gene data show CDR1 as SGHKS and CDR2 as YYEKEE (reference sequence). The CDR3 contains 17 residues. The CDR3 reads CASGFRVGGQSSYEQYL. As DNA, the CDR3 is TGTGCCAGCGGCTTCAGGGTCGGGGGACAGAGCTCCTACGAGCAGTACCTC.

The rearrangement uses TRBV4-2 and TRBJ2-1, with TRBD2 identical over 8 bases. Germline V gene lookup returns CDR1 LGHNA and CDR2 YNFKEQ. The length of the CDR3 is 16 residues. J was trimmed by 10 bases and V by 5 bases; bases with no gene match: 16. CDR3 region: CASSVTGTSGDKEQFF. CDR3 bases: TGTGCCAGCAGCGTAACCGGGACTAGTGGGGATAAAGAGCAGTTCTTC.

Note on this clonotype: A junction end diverges from the germline sequence, so it may reflect a read error. The gene calls are TRBV11-2 and TRBJ1-2, with TRBD1 as a possible D gene (5 bases). Germline-derived CDR1 and CDR2 are SGHAT and FQNNGV. The CDR3 totals 14 residues. The CDR3, as DNA: TGTGCCAGCAGCCCAGTCGATAGGGACTATGGCTACGCCTTC. This translates into CASSPVDRDYGYAF.